This TCR beta chain was documented in a study of CD8 T cells in Susac syndrome. The V gene's germline CDR1 is SGHVT and CDR2 SQSDAQ. Trimming cost V 1 base and J 0 bases, with 10 bases left between them. CDR3 size: 16 residues. Negative isolation yielded CD8+ and CD4+ T cells; FACS enriched TEMRA cells. Random hexamers were used to reverse transcribe an amount of about 0.5 to 1 ug RNA. Amplification of the TCR beta CDR3 was carried out by immunoSEQ multiplex PCR, which spanned a total of 54 Vbeta and 13 Jbeta segments. MiXCR, run by TCRdb on the immunoSEQ multiplex PCR reads, gives a single entry per CDR3 protein. The sample lists tens of thousands of distinct CDR3 sequences; just over 90% were seen once.

The receptor comes from a human donor with Susac syndrome. The sample was CD4+ T cells from PBMCs. This chain connects TRBV7-4 to TRBJ1-5; D gene uncertain. CDR3 sequence (DNA): TGTGCCAGCAGCTTAGTTCTGTTTAATAGCAATCAGCCCCAGCATTTT. Its protein product is CASSLVLFNSNQPQHF.